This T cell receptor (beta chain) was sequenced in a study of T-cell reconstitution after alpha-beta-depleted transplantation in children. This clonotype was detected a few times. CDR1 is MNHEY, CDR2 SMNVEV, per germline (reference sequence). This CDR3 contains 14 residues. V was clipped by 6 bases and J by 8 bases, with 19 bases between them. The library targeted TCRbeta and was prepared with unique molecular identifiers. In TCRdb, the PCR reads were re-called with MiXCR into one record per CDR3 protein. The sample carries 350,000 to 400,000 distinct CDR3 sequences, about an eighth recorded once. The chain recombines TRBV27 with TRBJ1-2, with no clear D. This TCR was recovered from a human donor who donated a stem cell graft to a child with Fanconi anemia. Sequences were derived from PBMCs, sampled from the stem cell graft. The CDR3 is CASRPEGGPAGYTF. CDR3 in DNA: TGTGCCAGCAGACCAGAAGGAGGGCCCGCAGGCTACACCTTC.